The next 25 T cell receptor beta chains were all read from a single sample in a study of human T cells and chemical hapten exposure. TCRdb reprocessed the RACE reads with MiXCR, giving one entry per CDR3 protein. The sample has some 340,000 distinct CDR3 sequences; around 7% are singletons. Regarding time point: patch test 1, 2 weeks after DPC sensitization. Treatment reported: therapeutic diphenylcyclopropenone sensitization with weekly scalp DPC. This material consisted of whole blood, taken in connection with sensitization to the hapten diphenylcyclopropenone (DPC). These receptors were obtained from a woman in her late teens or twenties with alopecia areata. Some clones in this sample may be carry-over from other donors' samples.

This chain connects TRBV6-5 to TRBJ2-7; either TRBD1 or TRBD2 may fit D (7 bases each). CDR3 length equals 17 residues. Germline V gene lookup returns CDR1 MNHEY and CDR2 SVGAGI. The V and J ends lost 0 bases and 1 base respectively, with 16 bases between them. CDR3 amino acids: CASSYSAGGVESYEQYF. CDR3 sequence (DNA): TGTGCCAGCAGTTACTCAGCAGGGGGGGTAGAATCCTACGAGCAGTACTTC.

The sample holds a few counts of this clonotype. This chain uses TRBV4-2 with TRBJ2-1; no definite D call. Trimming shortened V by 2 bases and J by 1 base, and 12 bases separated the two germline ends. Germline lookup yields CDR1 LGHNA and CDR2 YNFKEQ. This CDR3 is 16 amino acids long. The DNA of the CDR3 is TGTGCCAGCAGCCAATCCCCCCCCGGGTCCTACAATGAGCAGTTCTTC. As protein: CASSQSPPGSYNEQFF.

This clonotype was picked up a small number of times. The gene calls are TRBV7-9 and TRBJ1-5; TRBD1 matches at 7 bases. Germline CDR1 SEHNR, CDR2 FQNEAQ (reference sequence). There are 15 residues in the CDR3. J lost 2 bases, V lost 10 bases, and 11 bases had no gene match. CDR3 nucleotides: TGTGCCAACCCGAGGGGGCGATTAGGCAATCAGCCCCAGCATTTT. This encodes CANPRGRLGNQPQHF.

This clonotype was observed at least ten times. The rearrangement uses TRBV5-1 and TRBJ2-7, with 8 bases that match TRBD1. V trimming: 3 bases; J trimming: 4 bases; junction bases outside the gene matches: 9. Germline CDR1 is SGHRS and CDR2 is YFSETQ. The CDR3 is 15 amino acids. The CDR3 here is CASSSIRQGSYEQYF. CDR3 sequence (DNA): TGCGCCAGCAGCTCTATCAGACAGGGGTCGTACGAGCAGTACTTC.

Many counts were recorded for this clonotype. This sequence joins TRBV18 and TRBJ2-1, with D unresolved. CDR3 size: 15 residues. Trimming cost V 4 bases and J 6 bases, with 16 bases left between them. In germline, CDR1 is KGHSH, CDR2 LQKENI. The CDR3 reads CASSLGNKRRNEQFF. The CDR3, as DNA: TGTGCCAGCTCACTCGGTAACAAAAGACGCAATGAGCAGTTCTTC.

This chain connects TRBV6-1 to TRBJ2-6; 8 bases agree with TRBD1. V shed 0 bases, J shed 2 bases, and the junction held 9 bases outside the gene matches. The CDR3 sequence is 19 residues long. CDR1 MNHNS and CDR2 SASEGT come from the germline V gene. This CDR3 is CASSEAPGATGAGANVLTF. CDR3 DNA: TGTGCCAGCAGTGAAGCGCCTGGAGCGACAGGGGCTGGGGCCAACGTCCTGACTTTC.

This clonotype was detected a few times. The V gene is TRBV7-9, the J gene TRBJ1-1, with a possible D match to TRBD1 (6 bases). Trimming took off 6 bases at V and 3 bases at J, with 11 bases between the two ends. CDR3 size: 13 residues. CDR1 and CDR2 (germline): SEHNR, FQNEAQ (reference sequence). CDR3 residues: CASRMDRDTEAFF. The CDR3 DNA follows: TGTGCCAGCAGGATGGACAGAGACACTGAAGCTTTCTTT.

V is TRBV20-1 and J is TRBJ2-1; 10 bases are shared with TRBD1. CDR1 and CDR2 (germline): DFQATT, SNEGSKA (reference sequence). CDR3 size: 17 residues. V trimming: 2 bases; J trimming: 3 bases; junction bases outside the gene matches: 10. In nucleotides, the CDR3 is TGCAGTGCTAGATCGGGAGTAGGGGACAGGGGCTACAATGAGCAGTTCTTC. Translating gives CSARSGVGDRGYNEQFF.

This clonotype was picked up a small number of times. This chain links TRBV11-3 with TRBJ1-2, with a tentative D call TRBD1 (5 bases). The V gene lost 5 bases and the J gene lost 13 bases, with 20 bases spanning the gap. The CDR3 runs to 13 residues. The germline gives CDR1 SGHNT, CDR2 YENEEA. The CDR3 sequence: CASSREGQGRPTF. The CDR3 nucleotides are TGTGCCAGCAGCCGTGAGGGCCAGGGACGTCCCACCTTC.

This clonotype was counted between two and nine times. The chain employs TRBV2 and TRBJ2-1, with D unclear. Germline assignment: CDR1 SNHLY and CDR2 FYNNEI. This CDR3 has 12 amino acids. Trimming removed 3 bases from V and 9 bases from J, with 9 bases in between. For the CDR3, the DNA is TGTGCCAGCAGTGACGACCCCGCTGAGCAGTTCTTC. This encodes CASSDDPAEQFF.

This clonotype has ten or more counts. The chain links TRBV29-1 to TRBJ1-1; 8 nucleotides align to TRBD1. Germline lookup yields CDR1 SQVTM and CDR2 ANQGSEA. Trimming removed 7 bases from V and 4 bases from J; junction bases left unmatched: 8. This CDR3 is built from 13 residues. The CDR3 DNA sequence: TGCAGCGCCGGACAGGGTCTGGGCACTGAAGCTTTCTTT. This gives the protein CSAGQGLGTEAFF.

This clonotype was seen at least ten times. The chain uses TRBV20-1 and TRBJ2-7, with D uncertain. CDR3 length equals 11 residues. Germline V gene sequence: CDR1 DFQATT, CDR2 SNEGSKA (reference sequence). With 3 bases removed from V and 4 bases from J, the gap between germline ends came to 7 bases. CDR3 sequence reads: CSASGTYEQYF. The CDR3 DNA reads TGCAGTGCTAGCGGAACTTACGAGCAGTACTTC.

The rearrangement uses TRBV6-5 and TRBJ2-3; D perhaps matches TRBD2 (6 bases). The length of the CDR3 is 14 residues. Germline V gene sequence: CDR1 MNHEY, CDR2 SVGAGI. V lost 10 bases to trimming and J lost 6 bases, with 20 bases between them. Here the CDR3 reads CATSSGLMTDTQYF. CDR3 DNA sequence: TGTGCCACCTCTTCCGGACTAATGACGGATACGCAGTATTTT.

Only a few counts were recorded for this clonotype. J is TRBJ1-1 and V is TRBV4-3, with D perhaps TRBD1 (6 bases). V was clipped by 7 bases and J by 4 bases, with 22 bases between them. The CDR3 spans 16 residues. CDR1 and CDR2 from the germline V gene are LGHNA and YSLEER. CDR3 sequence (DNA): TGCGCCAGCACCCCTTCCGGCGGGGGCTTCGGCACTGAAGCTTTCTTT. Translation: CASTPSGGGFGTEAFF.

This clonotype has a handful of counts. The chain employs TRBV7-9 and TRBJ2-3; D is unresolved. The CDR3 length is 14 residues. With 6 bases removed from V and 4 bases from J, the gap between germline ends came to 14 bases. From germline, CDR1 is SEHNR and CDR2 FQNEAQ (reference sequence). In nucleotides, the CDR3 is TGTGCCAGCAGTCCCCCGCCTAGGTCAGATACGCAGTATTTT. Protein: CASSPPPRSDTQYF.

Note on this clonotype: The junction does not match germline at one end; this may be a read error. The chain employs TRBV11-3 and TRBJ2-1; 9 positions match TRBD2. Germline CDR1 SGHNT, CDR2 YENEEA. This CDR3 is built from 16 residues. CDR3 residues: CASSSRKAGGYNERFF. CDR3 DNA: TGTGCCAGCAGCTCCCGCAAGGCGGGGGGGTACAATGAGCGGTTCTTC.

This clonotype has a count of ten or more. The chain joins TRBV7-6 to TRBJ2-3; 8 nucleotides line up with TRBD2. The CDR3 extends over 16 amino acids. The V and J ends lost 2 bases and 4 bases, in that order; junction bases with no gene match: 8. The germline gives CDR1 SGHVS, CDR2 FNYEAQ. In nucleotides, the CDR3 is TGTGCCAGCAGCTTATCCCCGGGGGGGCCCGCAGATACGCAGTATTTT. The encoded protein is CASSLSPGGPADTQYF.

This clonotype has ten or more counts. Here the CDR3 reads CASSPTGGTDTQYF. In nucleotides, the CDR3 is TGCGCCAGCAGCCCGACAGGGGGCACAGATACGCAGTATTTT. This rearrangement joins TRBV4-3 to TRBJ2-3, with 8 bases matching TRBD1. This CDR3 comprises 14 residues. CDR1 LGHNA and CDR2 YSLEER come from the germline V gene. Losses at the gene ends were 4 bases for V and 1 base for J; bases not matched to a gene: 1.

CDR3 region: CATSWGSTEAFF. The CDR3, as DNA: TGTGCCACCAGCTGGGGAAGCACTGAAGCTTTCTTT. The J gene is TRBJ1-1, the V gene TRBV15; unclear D gene. The germline CDR1 and CDR2 sequences are LNHNV and YYDKDF (reference sequence). The CDR3 is 12 residues long. V lost 5 bases and J lost 4, with 8 bases in between.

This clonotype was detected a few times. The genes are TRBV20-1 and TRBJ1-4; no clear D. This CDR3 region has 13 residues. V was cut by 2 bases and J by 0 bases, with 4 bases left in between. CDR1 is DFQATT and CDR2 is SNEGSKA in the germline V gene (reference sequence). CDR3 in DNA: TGCAGTGCTAGATGGACAACTAATGAAAAACTGTTTTTT. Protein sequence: CSARWTTNEKLFF.

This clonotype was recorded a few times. This CDR3 is CASRADFSPSKNIQYF. CDR3 in DNA: TGCGCCAGCAGAGCGGACTTTTCCCCTTCCAAAAACATTCAGTACTTC. The chain combines TRBV5-1 with TRBJ2-4; the D gene is possibly TRBD2 (5 bases). Looked up from germline, CDR1 is SGHRS and CDR2 is YFSETQ. Trimming removed 5 bases from V and 2 bases from J, with 17 bases in between. The CDR3 runs 16 residues. Full variable domain (rest looked up from reference TRBV5-1 and TRBJ2-4): KAGVTQTPRYLIKTRGQQVTLSCSPISGHRSVSWYQQTPGQGLQFLFEYFSETQRNKGNFPGRFSGRQFSNSRSEMNVSTLELGDSALYLCASRADFSPSKNIQYFGAGTRLSVL.

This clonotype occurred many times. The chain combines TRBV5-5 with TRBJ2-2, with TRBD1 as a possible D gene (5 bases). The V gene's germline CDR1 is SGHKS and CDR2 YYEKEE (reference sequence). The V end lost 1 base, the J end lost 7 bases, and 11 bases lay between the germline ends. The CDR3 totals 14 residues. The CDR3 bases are TGTGCCAGCAGCTTGAGGGGATCGGACGGGGAGCTGTTTTTT. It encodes CASSLRGSDGELFF.

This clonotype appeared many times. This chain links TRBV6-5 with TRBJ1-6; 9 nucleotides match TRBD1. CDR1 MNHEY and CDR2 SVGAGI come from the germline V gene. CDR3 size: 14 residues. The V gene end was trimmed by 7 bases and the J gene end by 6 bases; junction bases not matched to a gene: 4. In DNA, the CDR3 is TGTGCCAGCACCCTGACAGGGGGTAATTCACCCCTCCACTTT. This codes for CASTLTGGNSPLHF.

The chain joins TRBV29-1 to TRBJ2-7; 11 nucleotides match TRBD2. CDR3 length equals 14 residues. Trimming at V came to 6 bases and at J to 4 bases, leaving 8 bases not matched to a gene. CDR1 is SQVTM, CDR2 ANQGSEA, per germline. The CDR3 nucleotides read TGCAGCGTGTATACTAGCGGGGGAATTTACGAGCAGTACTTC. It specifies CSVYTSGGIYEQYF.

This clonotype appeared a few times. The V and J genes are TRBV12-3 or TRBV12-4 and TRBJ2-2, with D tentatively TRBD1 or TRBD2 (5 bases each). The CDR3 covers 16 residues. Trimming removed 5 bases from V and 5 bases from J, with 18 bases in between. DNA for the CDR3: TGTGCCAGCAGTCTCCGGGCCCGAGGGGTTACCGGGGAGCTGTTTTTT. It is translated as CASSLRARGVTGELFF.